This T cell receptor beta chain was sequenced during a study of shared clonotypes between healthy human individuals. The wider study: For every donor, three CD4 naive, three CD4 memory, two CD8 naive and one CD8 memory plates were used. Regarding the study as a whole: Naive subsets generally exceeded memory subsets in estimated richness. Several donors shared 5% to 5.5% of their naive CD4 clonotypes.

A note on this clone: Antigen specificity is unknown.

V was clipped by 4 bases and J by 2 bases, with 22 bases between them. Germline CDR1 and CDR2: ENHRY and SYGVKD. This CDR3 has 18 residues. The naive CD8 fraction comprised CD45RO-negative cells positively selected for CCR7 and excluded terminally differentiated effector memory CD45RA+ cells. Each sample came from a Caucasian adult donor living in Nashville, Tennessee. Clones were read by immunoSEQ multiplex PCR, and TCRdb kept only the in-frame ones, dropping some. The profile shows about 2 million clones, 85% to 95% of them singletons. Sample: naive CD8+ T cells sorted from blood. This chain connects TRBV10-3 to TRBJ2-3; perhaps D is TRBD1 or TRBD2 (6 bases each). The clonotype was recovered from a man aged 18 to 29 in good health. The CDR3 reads CAISAETGAGMPTDTQYF. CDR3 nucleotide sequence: TGTGCCATCAGTGCGGAGACGGGGGCGGGGATGCCCACAGATACGCAGTATTTT.